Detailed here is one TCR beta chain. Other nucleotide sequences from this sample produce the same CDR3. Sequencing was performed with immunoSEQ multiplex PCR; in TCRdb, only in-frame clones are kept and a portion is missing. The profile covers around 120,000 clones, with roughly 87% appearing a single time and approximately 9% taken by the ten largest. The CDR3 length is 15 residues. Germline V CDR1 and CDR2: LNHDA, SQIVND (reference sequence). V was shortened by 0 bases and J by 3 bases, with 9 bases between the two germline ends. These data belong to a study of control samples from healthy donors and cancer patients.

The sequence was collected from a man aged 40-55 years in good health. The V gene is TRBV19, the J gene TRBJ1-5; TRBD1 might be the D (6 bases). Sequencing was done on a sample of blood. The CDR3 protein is CASSIDRDNNQPQHF. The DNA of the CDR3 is TGTGCCAGTAGTATAGACCGGGACAACAATCAGCCCCAGCATTTT.